These T cell receptor beta chains were read from a single sample in a study of Ad26.COV2.S vaccination and SARS-CoV-2 variants. Assay: immunoSEQ multiplex PCR; the TCRdb copy retains only in-frame clones and omits some. Found here are 85,000 to 95,000 clones, about four fifths of them singletons; the top ten hold 16%. The starting material was peripheral blood, obtained after recovery from COVID-19. The receptor source for this set is a human donor who had recovered from COVID-19. The CDR3 runs from the conserved cysteine through the conserved F or W. A D gene is named only where the DNA matches it firmly. The size entry is marked missing in some rows and otherwise reads once, few, many or a size class.

D gene: NA
clone size: NA
J gene: TRBJ2-1
V gene: TRBV11-3
CDR3 DNA: TGTGCCAGCAGCTTGTTACCCTCTTCCGGCTCTTTTTACCCCAATGAGCAGTTCTTC
CDR3 protein: CASSLLPSSGSFYPNEQFF

D gene: TRBD2
clone size: once
J gene: TRBJ2-5
V gene: TRBV27
CDR3 DNA: TGTGCCACCGCGACTAGCGGGAAGGCCGAGACCCAGTACTTC
CDR3 protein: CATATSGKAETQYF

D gene: NA
clone size: NA
J gene: TRBJ1-5
V gene: TRBV7-8
CDR3 DNA: TGTGCCAGCAGCTTAGGCACGGGACACCATCAGCCCCAGCATTTT
CDR3 protein: CASSLGTGHHQPQHF

D gene: TRBD1
clone size: NA
J gene: TRBJ2-3
V gene: TRBV12-5
CDR3 DNA: TGTGCTAGTGGTTTGTATCTGGCAGGACAGGTCTACACAGATACGCAGTATTTT
CDR3 protein: CASGLYLAGQVYTDTQYF

D gene: NA
clone size: NA
J gene: TRBJ2-5
V gene: TRBV27
CDR3 DNA: TGTGCCAGCACCCTAATGTACCAAGAGACCCAGTACTTC
CDR3 protein: CASTLMYQETQYF

D gene: NA
clone size: NA
J gene: TRBJ1-3
V gene: TRBV7-9
CDR3 DNA: TGTGCCAGCAGCTTCTCACAGGGAAACACCATATATTTT
CDR3 protein: CASSFSQGNTIYF

D gene: NA
clone size: NA
J gene: TRBJ1-3
V gene: TRBV7-2
CDR3 DNA: TGTGCCAGCAGCTTGAATGGGCGCGTATCTGGAAACACCATATATTTT
CDR3 protein: CASSLNGRVSGNTIYF

D gene: NA
clone size: NA
J gene: TRBJ2-7
V gene: TRBV7-9
CDR3 DNA: TGTGCCAGCAGCTTCCCCAGATCAGGGACGGGGAACCCCTACGAGCAGTACTTC
CDR3 protein: CASSFPRSGTGNPYEQYF

D gene: NA
clone size: NA
J gene: TRBJ2-2
V gene: TRBV24-1
CDR3 DNA: TGTGCCACCCTCCCGGGTGAGGTTCACACCGGGGAGCTGTTTTTT
CDR3 protein: CATLPGEVHTGELFF

D gene: TRBD1
clone size: NA
J gene: TRBJ2-7
V gene: TRBV24-1
CDR3 DNA: TGTGCCACCAGTGACAGTTCGGGACAGGCTCGTCTCTACGAGCAGTACTTC
CDR3 protein: CATSDSSGQARLYEQYF

D gene: NA
clone size: NA
J gene: TRBJ1-2
V gene: TRBV27
CDR3 DNA: TGTGCCAGCAGCATCGGGGGCAGCTATGGCTACACCTTC
CDR3 protein: CASSIGGSYGYTF

D gene: NA
clone size: NA
J gene: TRBJ1-1
V gene: TRBV6-5
CDR3 DNA: TGTGCCAGCAGTTACGGCAAATCCGCGACTTTCTTT
CDR3 protein: CASSYGKSATFF

D gene: NA
clone size: few
J gene: TRBJ2-5
V gene: TRBV7-8
CDR3 DNA: TGTGCCAGCAGCTTAGCGTCCTCCACTAGGGCGGAGACCCAGTACTTC
CDR3 protein: CASSLASSTRAETQYF

D gene: NA
clone size: few
J gene: TRBJ2-1
V gene: TRBV7-2
CDR3 DNA: TGTGCCAGCAGCTCGCGAACGGGGAGCTCCTACAATGAGCAGTTCTTC
CDR3 protein: CASSSRTGSSYNEQFF

D gene: NA
clone size: NA
J gene: TRBJ1-1
V gene: TRBV27
CDR3 DNA: TGTGCCAGCAGCCTCCACCCGACAGAAAACACTGAAGCTTTCTTT
CDR3 protein: CASSLHPTENTEAFF

D gene: NA
clone size: NA
J gene: TRBJ2-1
V gene: TRBV7-2
CDR3 DNA: TGTGCCAGCAGCCCGGGACCGACTAGCAATGAGCAGTTCTTC
CDR3 protein: CASSPGPTSNEQFF

D gene: NA
clone size: NA
J gene: TRBJ2-5
V gene: TRBV19
CDR3 DNA: TGTGCCAGTAGTGGACGGCGGTCCGAGACCCAGTACTTC
CDR3 protein: CASSGRRSETQYF

D gene: NA
clone size: NA
J gene: TRBJ1-2
V gene: TRBV19
CDR3 DNA: TGTGCCAGTAGGCCGCCAGGGATGCGCTACACCTTC
CDR3 protein: CASRPPGMRYTF

D gene: NA
clone size: NA
J gene: TRBJ2-7
V gene: TRBV3-1/TRBV3-2
CDR3 DNA: TGTGCCAGCAGCCGGACTAACTACGAGCAGTACTTC
CDR3 protein: CASSRTNYEQYF

D gene: TRBD2
clone size: once
J gene: TRBJ2-3
V gene: TRBV18
CDR3 DNA: TGTGCCAGCTCGGAGGGACTAGCGGGAGTAGGGGCAGATACGCAGTATTTT
CDR3 protein: CASSEGLAGVGADTQYF

D gene: NA
clone size: NA
J gene: TRBJ2-5
V gene: TRBV7-9
CDR3 DNA: TGTGCCAGCACCCCACCCGGGAACACCGCCGAGACCCAGTACTTC
CDR3 protein: CASTPPGNTAETQYF

D gene: TRBD1
clone size: NA
J gene: TRBJ1-2
V gene: TRBV27
CDR3 DNA: TGTGCCAGCAGTTTATCCGGGACAGCTGGCTACACCTTC
CDR3 protein: CASSLSGTAGYTF

D gene: NA
clone size: NA
J gene: TRBJ1-3
V gene: TRBV12-2
CDR3 DNA: TGTGCAAGTCGCTTGAGCGACAGCCCAAACACCATATATTTT
CDR3 protein: CASRLSDSPNTIYF

D gene: NA
clone size: NA
J gene: TRBJ2-7
V gene: TRBV11-2
CDR3 DNA: TGTGCCAGCAGCTCCCTACAGGGAGTAGGTTCCTACGAGCAGTACTTC
CDR3 protein: CASSSLQGVGSYEQYF

D gene: TRBD1
clone size: few
J gene: TRBJ2-1
V gene: TRBV5-1
CDR3 DNA: TGCGCCAGCAGCTTATTAGGACAGGGAGAAAACAATGAGCAGTTCTTC
CDR3 protein: CASSLLGQGENNEQFF

D gene: NA
clone size: NA
J gene: TRBJ1-1
V gene: TRBV19
CDR3 DNA: TGTGCCACTAAGGACGCTGACACTGAAGCTTTCTTT
CDR3 protein: CATKDADTEAFF

D gene: TRBD2
clone size: NA
J gene: TRBJ2-1
V gene: TRBV27
CDR3 DNA: TGTGCCAGCAGTTTCTCCTTAGCGGGAGGGTCATACAATGAGCAGTTCTTC
CDR3 protein: CASSFSLAGGSYNEQFF

D gene: NA
clone size: NA
J gene: TRBJ1-4
V gene: TRBV11-3
CDR3 DNA: TGTGCCAGCAGCTACCCCGGGGGAGATAATGAAAAACTGTTTTTT
CDR3 protein: CASSYPGGDNEKLFF

D gene: TRBD2
clone size: few
J gene: TRBJ2-2
V gene: TRBV7-7
CDR3 DNA: TGTGCCAGCAGCTCGTCTGAGACTAGCGGGAGGGCCGGAACCGGGGAGCTGTTTTTT
CDR3 protein: CASSSSETSGRAGTGELFF

D gene: NA
clone size: NA
J gene: TRBJ2-2
V gene: TRBV29-1
CDR3 DNA: TGCAGCGTTGTATGGGGTTATAACACCGGGGAGCTGTTTTTT
CDR3 protein: CSVVWGYNTGELFF

D gene: NA
clone size: once
J gene: TRBJ1-2
V gene: TRBV7-9
CDR3 DNA: TGTGCCAGCACCCTCTCGAGTGCCGCCTATGGCTACACCTTC
CDR3 protein: CASTLSSAAYGYTF

D gene: TRBD2
clone size: many
J gene: TRBJ2-7
V gene: TRBV13
CDR3 DNA: TGTGCCAGCAGCTTAGGGGGACTAAGGACTAGCGGGAGTAGGTACGAGCAGTACTTC
CDR3 protein: CASSLGGLRTSGSRYEQYF

D gene: TRBD1
clone size: NA
J gene: TRBJ1-2
V gene: TRBV28
CDR3 DNA: TGTGCCAGCAGCCCCGGACAGGGGGTTTCTGGCTACACCTTC
CDR3 protein: CASSPGQGVSGYTF

D gene: NA
clone size: NA
J gene: TRBJ2-2
V gene: TRBV5-6
CDR3 DNA: TGTGCCAGCAGTAAACGAGGGCTTGTGGCCGGGGAGCTGTTTTTT
CDR3 protein: CASSKRGLVAGELFF

D gene: TRBD2
clone size: NA
J gene: TRBJ2-1
V gene: TRBV9
CDR3 DNA: TGTGCCAGCAGCATTGAACTAGCGACACGAGGTGAGCAGTTCTTC
CDR3 protein: CASSIELATRGEQFF

D gene: TRBD2
clone size: NA
J gene: TRBJ2-3
V gene: TRBV7-2
CDR3 DNA: TGTGCCAGCAGCATATTAGCGGGAGGGGGCCCAGATACGCAGTATTTT
CDR3 protein: CASSILAGGGPDTQYF

D gene: TRBD1
clone size: NA
J gene: TRBJ1-5
V gene: TRBV2
CDR3 DNA: TGTGCCAGCAGTGGGGAAAGGAAGGGGGACAGGGACCATAGCAATCAGCCCCAGCATTTT
CDR3 protein: CASSGERKGDRDHSNQPQHF

D gene: NA
clone size: NA
J gene: TRBJ2-7
V gene: TRBV7-9
CDR3 DNA: TGTGCCAGCAGTGCCCCGGTCGGGGCCGGCCCGCCCTACGAGCAGTACTTC
CDR3 protein: CASSAPVGAGPPYEQYF

D gene: TRBD1
clone size: few
J gene: TRBJ1-5
V gene: TRBV6-4
CDR3 DNA: TGTGCCAGCAGTGCGACAGGGACACAGCCCCAGCATTTT
CDR3 protein: CASSATGTQPQHF

D gene: TRBD1
clone size: NA
J gene: TRBJ2-7
V gene: TRBV7-3
CDR3 DNA: TGTGCCAGCAGCTTAATGACAGGGGATTCCTACGAGCAGTACTTC
CDR3 protein: CASSLMTGDSYEQYF

D gene: NA
clone size: once
J gene: TRBJ2-1
V gene: TRBV6-5
CDR3 DNA: TGTGCCAGCAGTTACTCGTGGGGACATTGGCAGAATGAGCAGTTCTTC
CDR3 protein: CASSYSWGHWQNEQFF

D gene: NA
clone size: NA
J gene: TRBJ2-7
V gene: TRBV29-1
CDR3 DNA: TGCAGCGTGAAGAGGTCGAGCTCCTACGAGCAGTACTTC
CDR3 protein: CSVKRSSSYEQYF

D gene: TRBD2
clone size: NA
J gene: TRBJ2-1
V gene: TRBV7-3
CDR3 DNA: TGTGCCAGCGCTATCGGGACTAGCGGAAACAATGAGCAGTTCTTC
CDR3 protein: CASAIGTSGNNEQFF

D gene: TRBD2
clone size: NA
J gene: TRBJ2-7
V gene: TRBV9
CDR3 DNA: TGTGCCAGCAGCGTAGGCGGGAGGGCAATATATGAGCAGTACTTC
CDR3 protein: CASSVGGRAIYEQYF

D gene: NA
clone size: NA
J gene: TRBJ1-1
V gene: TRBV6-2/TRBV6-3
CDR3 DNA: TGTGCCAGCAGTTACGACAGGAACACTGAAGCTTTCTTT
CDR3 protein: CASSYDRNTEAFF

D gene: NA
clone size: NA
J gene: TRBJ1-3
V gene: TRBV5-1
CDR3 DNA: TGCGCCAGCAGCTTGGGACAGTCTGGAAACACCATATATTTT
CDR3 protein: CASSLGQSGNTIYF

D gene: NA
clone size: NA
J gene: TRBJ2-6
V gene: TRBV5-4
CDR3 DNA: TGTGCCAGCAGAAGTAAGGTTGGTGACAACGTCCTGACTTTC
CDR3 protein: CASRSKVGDNVLTF

D gene: NA
clone size: NA
J gene: TRBJ2-1
V gene: TRBV11-3
CDR3 DNA: TGTGCCAGCAGCTTAACTAGGGGGGCCTACAATGAGCAGTTCTTC
CDR3 protein: CASSLTRGAYNEQFF

D gene: TRBD1
clone size: NA
J gene: TRBJ1-2
V gene: TRBV18
CDR3 DNA: TGTGCCAGCTCACCCGGGACAGACTATGGCTACACCTTC
CDR3 protein: CASSPGTDYGYTF